This TCR beta chain came from a study of blood T cell repertoires in COVID-19. Study context: Whether acute or convalescent, the COVID-19 samples came from the United States, Italy and Spain.

Those enrolled in Seattle joined during active infection and were followed longitudinally afterward. Clones were sequenced by immunoSEQ multiplex PCR, and TCRdb holds only the in-frame ones, with some missing. The data show 150,000 to 160,000 clones, approximately 85% seen once. The V gene's germline CDR1 is MNHNY and CDR2 SVGAGI (reference sequence). The CDR3 covers 15 residues. Trimming shortened V by 6 bases and J by 8 bases, and 20 bases separated the two germline ends. The receptor comes from a man between 60 and 75 years old with COVID-19, enrolled during active disease. The genes are TRBV6-6 and TRBJ2-1; D gene unclear. Sequencing was carried out using peripheral blood. The CDR3 is CASSRRNPQSDEQFF. Written as DNA, the CDR3 is TGTGCCAGCAGCCGACGGAACCCCCAAAGCGATGAGCAGTTCTTC.